This T cell receptor beta chain was identified in a study of CD8 T cells in Susac syndrome. The ends lost 7 bases at V and 0 bases at J; junction bases unmatched: 8. The CDR3 loop spans 15 amino acids. In germline, CDR1 is MDHEN, CDR2 SYDVKM. RNA amounts of about 0.45 to 1 ug underwent reverse transcription with random hexamers. With immunoSEQ multiplex PCR, TCR beta CDR3 was amplified across 54 Vbeta and 13 Jbeta. TCRdb used MiXCR to reprocess the immunoSEQ multiplex PCR reads, holding one entry per CDR3 protein. The table shows more than 120,000 distinct CDR3 sequences, with roughly 94% occurring only once. High-throughput TCR beta sequencing covered peripheral CD8+ and CD4+ T cells. Healthy donors served as age- and sex-matched controls.

This chain links TRBV28 with TRBJ1-1, with 7 positions matching TRBD1. Sequencing was performed on CD4+ T cells from PBMCs. The TCR was taken from a human donor in good health. The CDR3 DNA is TGTGCCAGCAACCTCCCAGACAGGGTGAACACTGAAGCTTTCTTT. This codes for CASNLPDRVNTEAFF. Supplemented by reference TRBV28 and TRBJ1-1, the full variable domain reads DVKVTQSSRYLVKRTGEKVFLECVQDMDHENMFWYRQDPGLGLRLIYFSYDVKMKEKGDIPEGYSVSREKKERFSLILESASTNQTSMYLCASNLPDRVNTEAFFGQGTRLTVV.